A single sample gave rise to the 21 T cell receptor beta chains below, sequenced in a study of lymphopenia after photon versus proton radiotherapy. TCRdb keeps only in-frame clones here, not all; method: immunoSEQ multiplex PCR. This repertoire shows approximately 91,000 clones, about 83% found once; its top ten account for under 1.5%. The sample was peripheral blood, taken from a patient treated with proton-based radiotherapy. These receptors came from a man aged 55 to 69 with pancreatic cancer.

V gene TRBV19 combines with J gene TRBJ2-7, with 8 bases identical to TRBD2. The CDR3 extends over 15 amino acids. The germline gives CDR1 LNHDA, CDR2 SQIVND (reference sequence). Losses at the gene ends were 9 bases for V and 3 bases for J; bases not matched to a gene: 13. The CDR3 loop is CASQSGSGLGYEQYF. Written as DNA, the CDR3 is TGTGCCAGCCAGAGCGGGAGCGGCTTAGGCTACGAGCAGTACTTC.

This clone was observed once. The chain links TRBV4-2 to TRBJ2-1; the match to TRBD1 covers 8 bases. The CDR3 loop spans 15 amino acids. With 0 bases clipped from V and 8 bases from J, the junction kept 6 bases outside the gene matches. CDR1 and CDR2 (germline): LGHNA, YNFKEQ. The CDR3 here is CASSQDPNRGDEQFF. The CDR3 nucleotides are TGTGCCAGCAGCCAAGATCCGAACAGGGGGGATGAGCAGTTCTTC.

The V call is TRBV9, the J call TRBJ1-4; D is undetermined. The V gene's germline CDR1 is SGDLS and CDR2 YYNGEE. Trimming took 3 bases from V and 2 from J, leaving 8 bases between them. The CDR3 is 14 amino acids. CDR3 loop: CASSGLGTNEKLFF. The CDR3 DNA is TGTGCCAGCAGCGGCCTTGGCACTAATGAAAAACTGTTTTTT.

This chain joins TRBV28 and TRBJ2-7, with D tentatively TRBD1 or TRBD2 (5 bases each). Germline CDR1 reads MDHEN; CDR2 reads SYDVKM. This CDR3 has 12 amino acids. Trimming cost V 4 bases and J 7 bases, with 11 bases left between them. CDR3: CASSSNWGEQYF. DNA for the CDR3: TGTGCCAGCAGTTCCAACTGGGGGGAGCAGTACTTC.

This clone was seen a few times. V usage is TRBV28 and J usage is TRBJ1-2; unclear D gene. V shed 5 bases and J shed 5 bases, with 6 bases lying between them. The CDR3 contains 11 residues. Germline CDR1 MDHEN, CDR2 SYDVKM. Written as DNA, the CDR3 is TGTGCCAGCAGTCAAGGATATGGCTACACCTTC. It specifies CASSQGYGYTF.

J is TRBJ2-2 and V is TRBV9; 7 bases line up with TRBD1. The CDR3 is 14 amino acids. Germline CDR1 reads SGDLS; CDR2 reads YYNGEE. J was trimmed by 7 bases and V by 3 bases; bases with no gene match: 6. The chain's CDR3 is CASSATAGGGELFF. CDR3 DNA sequence: TGTGCCAGCAGCGCCACTGCAGGGGGCGGGGAGCTGTTTTTT.

This clone turned up a few times. The rearrangement links TRBV9 to TRBJ2-5, with a weak D call TRBD2 (6 bases). Germline values: CDR1 SGDLS, CDR2 YYNGEE. This CDR3 region has 16 residues. Trimming removed 0 bases at V and 2 bases at J, with 14 bases between. The DNA of the CDR3 is TGTGCCAGCAGCGTAGCAGCGGGCCTAGGGCAAGAGACCCAGTACTTC. This codes for CASSVAAGLGQETQYF.

This chain links TRBV6-5 with TRBJ2-7, with 12 bases that match TRBD1. V dropped 6 bases and J dropped 3; count of bases not matched to a gene: 6. Germline V gene lookup returns CDR1 MNHEY and CDR2 SVGAGI. The CDR3 runs 15 residues. The CDR3 reads CASRQGQGAYYEQYF. The CDR3 nucleotides are TGTGCCAGCAGACAGGGACAGGGGGCCTACTACGAGCAGTACTTC.

The chain carries TRBV6-1 and TRBJ2-1; D call uncertain. The CDR3 is 14 amino acids. Germline V gene data show CDR1 as MNHNS and CDR2 as SASEGT. The V gene lost 10 bases and the J gene lost 8 bases, with 21 bases spanning the gap. CDR3 nucleotides: TGTGCCACCTTTAAGGTGGGGAAGAATGATGAGCAGTTCTTC. Translated: CATFKVGKNDEQFF.

The chain has TRBV30 and TRBJ2-5; D unresolved. The germline gives CDR1 GTSNPN, CDR2 SVGIG (reference sequence). CDR3 length equals 12 residues. V was clipped by 4 bases and J by 5 bases, with 11 bases between them. CDR3 sequence reads: CAWNRFSETQYF. In DNA form, the CDR3 reads TGTGCCTGGAATAGGTTCTCGGAGACCCAGTACTTC.

Regarding this clone: One end of the junction fails to match germline, which may point to a read error. This chain uses TRBV7-2 with TRBJ2-3; D possibly corresponds to TRBD2 (6 bases). Germline assignment: CDR1 SGHTA and CDR2 FQGNSA. The CDR3 has 14 amino acids. CDR3 amino acids: CASSLGLGEVTQYF. In DNA, the CDR3 is TGTGCCAGCAGTTTAGGACTGGGGGAGGTTACGCAGTATTTT.

The chain employs TRBV28 and TRBJ2-7; D gene unclear. This CDR3 contains 15 residues. From germline, CDR1 is MDHEN and CDR2 SYDVKM. The V and J ends lost 2 bases and 5 bases respectively, with 16 bases between them. CDR3 residues: CASSLGTGLANEQYF. The DNA for the CDR3 is TGTGCCAGCAGTTTAGGCACGGGCTTGGCAAACGAGCAGTACTTC.

This clone was seen a handful of times. The gene calls are TRBV28 and TRBJ2-7, with D possibly matching TRBD2 (6 bases). The CDR3 extends over 18 amino acids. Deletions cut 10 bases from V and 0 bases from J, with 28 bases between. Germline V lookup: CDR1 MDHEN, CDR2 SYDVKM. The CDR3, as DNA: TGTGCCACCCTGGGAGGCATTTTGGAACCTAAGAGCTCCTACGAGCAGTACTTC. This sequence encodes CATLGGILEPKSSYEQYF.

V and J are TRBV19 and TRBJ1-1; D possibly corresponds to TRBD1 (6 bases). Trimming removed 3 bases from V and 0 bases from J, with 17 bases in between. CDR3 length equals 17 residues. CDR1 LNHDA and CDR2 SQIVND come from the germline V gene (reference sequence). CDR3 in DNA: TGTGCCAGTAGTATCCTCCAGGGGTTTGTAATGAACACTGAAGCTTTCTTT. It codes for CASSILQGFVMNTEAFF. Combining the CDR3 with reference TRBV19 and TRBJ1-1 gives the whole variable domain DGGITQSPKYLFRKEGQNVTLSCEQNLNHDAMYWYRQDPGQGLRLIYYSQIVNDFQKGDIAEGYSVSREKKESFPLTVTSAQKNPTAFYLCASSILQGFVMNTEAFFGQGTRLTVV.

This chain uses TRBV27 with TRBJ2-7; TRBD1 aligns across 11 bases. The junction had 4 bases not matched to a gene; V was cut back by 5 bases and J by 7 bases. CDR3 length: 13 residues. Germline CDR1 is MNHEY and CDR2 is SMNVEV (reference sequence). CDR3 sequence (DNA): TGTGCCAGCAGTGGACAGGGGGCATTTGAGCAGTACTTC. Translating it yields CASSGQGAFEQYF.

This sequence joins TRBV28 and TRBJ2-2, with 10 bases lining up with TRBD1. Germline trimming cut 4 bases from V and 8 bases from J; bases unmatched to any gene: 10. Germline CDR1 and CDR2: MDHEN and SYDVKM. The CDR3 extends over 16 amino acids. The CDR3 spells CASSSSGTGALGELFF. The CDR3 bases are TGTGCCAGCAGTTCGTCCGGGACAGGGGCCTTGGGGGAGCTGTTTTTT.

This clone came up a few times. Additional DNA sequences in this sample encode the identical CDR3. The CDR3 loop is CASSPGRTGELFF. The CDR3 nucleotides are TGTGCCAGCTCCCCAGGGAGGACCGGGGAGCTGTTTTTT. This rearrangement joins TRBV18 to TRBJ2-2; weak D call: TRBD2 (6 bases). Germline loops: CDR1 KGHSH, CDR2 LQKENI. The CDR3 loop spans 13 amino acids. V lost 6 bases and J 5 bases, leaving 10 bases between the germline ends.

The chain couples TRBV5-1 to TRBJ2-7; TRBD2 matches 12 bases. The CDR3 loop spans 19 amino acids. Losses at the gene ends were 4 bases for V and 2 bases for J; bases not matched to a gene: 16. Germline CDR1 and CDR2: SGHRS and YFSETQ. Written as DNA, the CDR3 is TGCGCCAGCAGCGGAATTGCGGGACTAGCGGGTGGGGTGGCCTACGAGCAGTACTTC. Translating gives CASSGIAGLAGGVAYEQYF.

V and J are TRBV18 and TRBJ2-2, with TRBD1 matching 12 bases. The CDR3 is made up of 19 amino acids. Looked up from germline, CDR1 is KGHSH and CDR2 is LQKENI. Unmatched junction bases numbered 13, after V lost 3 bases and J lost 5 bases. The chain's CDR3 is CASSPSRGQGARRTGELFF. For the CDR3, the DNA is TGTGCCAGCTCACCTAGCCGGGGACAGGGGGCTAGGAGGACCGGGGAGCTGTTTTTT.

This clone was seen once. The CDR3 DNA is TGTGCCAGCAGTTTTAGTAGCGGGAGACTCTACAATGAGCAGTTCTTC. The encoded protein is CASSFSSGRLYNEQFF. This chain links TRBV6-5 with TRBJ2-1; 9 bases are a match to TRBD2. Losses at the gene ends were 4 bases for V and 3 bases for J; bases not matched to a gene: 7. The germline V gene encodes CDR1 MNHEY and CDR2 SVGAGI. This CDR3 region has 16 residues.

Comments on this clone: At one of its ends the junction is not consistent with the germline gene, which may arise from a read error. The chain combines TRBV30 with TRBJ1-5, with a tentative D call TRBD1 (6 bases). Germline CDR1 is GTSNPN and CDR2 is SVGIG (reference sequence). This CDR3 comprises 16 residues. The CDR3 loop is CTWSVRGGVGNQPQHF. The CDR3 bases are TGTACCTGGAGTGTACGGGGGGGCGTGGGCAATCAGCCCCAGCATTTT.